The 24 T cell receptor beta chains presented below share a single source sample, sequenced in a study of Graves' ophthalmopathy and Graves' hyperthyroidism. For repertoire sequencing, the TCR beta CDR3 regions were amplified from RNA transcripts. Investigators did first-round RT-PCR with HTBI primers, then second-round multiplex PCR. In TCRdb, the multiplex PCR reads were re-called with MiXCR into one record per CDR3 protein. The data show 500,000 to 800,000 distinct CDR3 sequences, with under 50% seen just once and 3% to 4% held by the top ten. The sequenced material came from peripheral blood. These receptors were taken from an adult man with Graves' ophthalmopathy.

In regard to this clonotype: This may come from a read error, since a much larger clone is one base off. The rearrangement uses TRBV5-5 and TRBJ1-5; D call uncertain. This CDR3 is built from 15 residues. CDR1 is SGHKS, CDR2 YYEKEE, per germline (reference sequence). V lost 3 bases, J lost 9 bases, and 19 bases lay in between. CDR3 in amino acids: CASSWGPAVGLPQHF. The CDR3 region has the DNA TGTGCCAGCAGCTGGGGTCCGGCCGTAGGGCTGCCCCAGCATTTT.

This clonotype was picked up a small number of times. The gene calls are TRBV11-3 and TRBJ1-1; TRBD1 is a possible D gene (5 bases). Trimming left V 5 bases short and J 0 bases short, with 13 bases between. The length of the CDR3 is 15 residues. The germline gives CDR1 SGHNT, CDR2 YENEEA. The CDR3 loop reads CASSPRDGLNTEAFF. As DNA, the CDR3 is TGTGCCAGCAGCCCCCGGGACGGATTGAACACTGAAGCTTTCTTT.

This clonotype was detected once. The DNA of the CDR3 is TGTGCCAGCAGCCCCGAAGGGGTAGAGACCCAGTACTTC. Translated: CASSPEGVETQYF. The chain is built from TRBV11-2 and TRBJ2-5; possibly TRBD1 for D (5 bases). The germline V and J ends were trimmed by 5 bases and 4 bases, with 11 bases remaining between them. This CDR3 is 13 amino acids long. The V gene's germline CDR1 is SGHAT and CDR2 FQNNGV.

This clonotype has at least ten counts. The rearrangement joins TRBV6-5 to TRBJ1-3; maybe TRBD1 (5 bases). Trimming cost V 2 bases and J 3 bases, with 8 bases left between them. The CDR3 spans 14 residues. Germline loops: CDR1 MNHEY, CDR2 SVGAGI. The CDR3 DNA reads TGTGCCAGCAGTTACGGGGGAGGTGGAAACACCATATATTTT. It is translated as CASSYGGGGNTIYF.

To note about this clonotype: Being one base from a much bigger clone, this may be a read error. The final CDR3 position lacks the conserved phenylalanine or tryptophan, pointing to a likely read error. The chain recombines TRBV20-1 with TRBJ2-5; D might be TRBD1 (5 bases). V gave up 0 bases and J gave up 3 bases, with 20 bases separating them. The CDR3 has 17 amino acids. Looked up from germline, CDR1 is DFQATT and CDR2 is SNEGSKA (reference sequence). The CDR3 here is CSARDPSQGEVKETQYV. The CDR3 bases are TGCAGTGCTAGAGACCCATCCCAGGGCGAGGTTAAAGAGACCCAGTACGTC.

Many counts were recorded for this clonotype. The rearrangement uses TRBV7-2 and TRBJ2-2, with D possibly being TRBD1 (6 bases). V lost 8 bases and J 1 base, leaving 11 bases between the germline ends. The CDR3 is 14 amino acids. Germline CDR1 and CDR2: SGHTA and FQGNSA. CDR3 in amino acids: CASGVDRNTGELFF. The CDR3 DNA is TGTGCCAGCGGGGTGGACAGGAACACCGGGGAGCTGTTTTTT.

J is TRBJ1-1 and V is TRBV7-2; D is unclear. V was clipped by 8 bases and J by 8 bases, with 24 bases between them. Germline values: CDR1 SGHTA, CDR2 FQGNSA. This CDR3 has 15 residues. The CDR3 bases are TGTGCCAGCTCACCGGTTAGAGGTTCCGGACGAGAAGCTTTCTTT. Protein sequence: CASSPVRGSGREAFF.

The J gene is TRBJ2-6, the V gene TRBV5-1; the D call may be TRBD1 or TRBD2 (6 bases each). Trimming cost V 4 bases and J 3 bases, with 14 bases left between them. Germline loops: CDR1 SGHRS, CDR2 YFSETQ. The CDR3 runs 16 residues. For the CDR3, the DNA is TGCGCCAGCAGCCCCTTGGGGGGCTTTGGGGCCAACGTCCTGACTTTC. Translating it yields CASSPLGGFGANVLTF.

This clonotype has a count of ten or more. The chain joins TRBV10-2 to TRBJ2-7, with D maybe TRBD1 (6 bases). Germline CDR1 reads WSHSY; CDR2 reads SAAADI. Trimming took off 2 bases at V and 2 bases at J, with 7 bases between the two ends. The CDR3 spans 13 residues. The chain's CDR3 is CASSEAGAYEQYF. The DNA of the CDR3 is TGCGCCAGCAGTGAGGCAGGGGCCTACGAGCAGTACTTC.

At least ten counts were recorded for this clonotype. This chain connects TRBV9 to TRBJ1-6; D might be TRBD1 (5 bases). CDR1 is SGDLS and CDR2 is YYNGEE in the germline V gene. V lost 0 bases and J lost 10, with 11 bases in between. This CDR3 has 14 amino acids. The CDR3 nucleotides read TGTGCCAGCAGCGTAGGTCCCCAGGGATCACCCCTCCACTTT. Translated, it gives CASSVGPQGSPLHF.

This clonotype was detected only a few times. The chain couples TRBV9 to TRBJ2-2; D call uncertain. Germline CDR1 reads SGDLS; CDR2 reads YYNGEE. The length of the CDR3 is 15 residues. Trimming took off 0 bases at V and 4 bases at J, with 10 bases between the two ends. The CDR3 bases are TGTGCCAGCAGCGTAGACCCCGTAGGCACCGGGGAGCTGTTTTTT. Translating it yields CASSVDPVGTGELFF.

This chain's CDR3 is CAISEAGGVYGYTF. Written as DNA, the CDR3 is TGTGCCATCAGTGAGGCAGGGGGAGTCTATGGCTACACCTTC. This chain joins TRBV10-3 and TRBJ1-2; TRBD1 aligns across 7 bases. Germline CDR1 is ENHRY and CDR2 is SYGVKD. The CDR3 runs 14 residues. V shed 2 bases and J 4 bases; nucleotides not matched to a gene: 4.

This clonotype came up many times. The chain combines TRBV20-1 with TRBJ1-2; D is ambiguous. V was trimmed by 1 base and J by 0 bases, leaving 18 bases between them. The germline V gene has CDR1 DFQATT and CDR2 SNEGSKA (reference sequence). CDR3 size: 17 residues. The CDR3 sequence is CSARAFKDGVANYGYTF. CDR3 DNA sequence: TGCAGTGCTAGAGCCTTTAAGGACGGAGTAGCTAACTATGGCTACACCTTC.

This chain uses TRBV29-1 with TRBJ1-1; D may be TRBD1 (6 bases). The CDR3 is made up of 12 amino acids. Germline V gene data show CDR1 as SQVTM and CDR2 as ANQGSEA. V dropped 8 bases and J dropped 2 bases, with 12 bases sitting between them. The CDR3 spells CSSLQGNTEAFF. DNA of the CDR3: TGCAGCAGTTTACAGGGAAACACTGAAGCTTTCTTT.

The chain uses TRBV29-1 and TRBJ2-7, with 7 bases lining up with TRBD2. Trimming at V came to 1 base and at J to 3 bases, leaving 3 bases not matched to a gene. The CDR3 is made up of 13 amino acids. Germline assignment: CDR1 SQVTM and CDR2 ANQGSEA. CDR3: CSVEVAGLYEQYF. The CDR3 nucleotides are TGCAGCGTTGAAGTAGCGGGCCTCTACGAGCAGTACTTC.

Only a few counts were recorded for this clonotype. The chain joins TRBV7-8 to TRBJ1-2, with 10 bases fitting TRBD1. This CDR3 spans 13 amino acids. The V gene's germline CDR1 is SGHVS and CDR2 FQNEAQ. Unmatched junction bases numbered 4, after V lost 4 bases and J lost 8 bases. In nucleotides, the CDR3 is TGTGCCAGCAGCTCGGGACAGGGGATGGGCTACACCTTC. Amino acid sequence: CASSSGQGMGYTF.

In regard to this clonotype: At one end, the junction sequence differs from germline, possibly due to a read error. The gene calls are TRBV10-3 and TRBJ1-5; D call uncertain. Germline CDR1 is ENHRY and CDR2 is SYGVKD. The CDR3 is 15 amino acids. CDR3 bases: TGTGCCAGCAGTTCCCGTATAGGGCAAAGCCAGCCCCAGCATTTT. It is translated as CASSSRIGQSQPQHF.

This clonotype was found once. Germline is not matched at one junction end, which may reflect a read error. The gene calls are TRBV7-9 and TRBJ2-7; D gene ambiguous. The CDR3 totals 16 residues. CDR1 is SEHNR and CDR2 is FQNEAQ in the germline V gene (reference sequence). Here the CDR3 DNA reads TGCGCCAGCAGCCAAGATATATGGAGTTCTCCCTACGAGCAGTACTTC. Translation gives CASSQDIWSSPYEQYF. The full variable domain, its missing parts supplied by reference TRBV7-9 and TRBJ2-7, is DTGVSQNPRHKITKRGQNVTFRCDPISEHNRLYWYRQTLGQGPEFLTYFQNEAQLEKSRLLSDRFSAERPKGSFSTLEIQRTEQGDSAMYLCASSQDIWSSPYEQYFGPGTRLTVT.

There are a few counts of this clonotype. The chain joins TRBV18 to TRBJ2-5, with D possibly TRBD1 on 6 matching bases. The CDR3 is 13 amino acids. Germline CDR1 reads KGHSH; CDR2 reads LQKENI. The ends were cut back, 6 bases at V and 2 bases at J, with 10 bases in the middle. For the CDR3, the DNA is TGTGCCAGCTCCGGACAGATGCAAGAGACCCAGTACTTC. Translated: CASSGQMQETQYF.

Notes on this clonotype: A much larger clone differs from this one at a single base, so this may be a read error. The chain has TRBV5-1 and TRBJ2-6; D is possibly TRBD2 (7 bases). Germline-derived CDR1 and CDR2 are SGHRS and YFSETQ. The CDR3 consists of 15 residues. V lost 0 bases and J lost 11, with 15 bases in between. CDR3 sequence reads: CASSLAGRGGDVLTF. The CDR3 nucleotides read TGCGCCAGCAGCTTGGCGGGGAGGGGGGGTGACGTCCTGACTTTC.

This clonotype showed up many times. One end of the junction varies from germline; a read error may be responsible. The chain uses TRBV5-1 and TRBJ2-7, with TRBD2 as a possible D gene (6 bases). The CDR3 is made up of 14 amino acids. Germline V gene sequence: CDR1 SGHRS, CDR2 YFSETQ. The CDR3 region is CASSLEGGTYEQYF. The CDR3 DNA follows: TGTGCCAGCAGTTTGGAGGGTGGAACCTACGAGCAGTACTTC.

The chain couples TRBV25-1 to TRBJ1-1; D is undetermined. Deletions cut 7 bases from V and 11 bases from J, with 20 bases between. CDR3 length: 13 amino acids. The germline CDR1 and CDR2 sequences are MGHDK and SYGVNS. The CDR3 loop is CASTLEAGRTAFF. The CDR3 nucleotides read TGTGCCAGCACCCTGGAGGCGGGTAGAACGGCTTTCTTT.

In this sample, this clonotype turned up many times. V and J are TRBV9 and TRBJ1-2; 7 bases match TRBD1. CDR1 is SGDLS, CDR2 YYNGEE, per germline. The CDR3 runs to 14 residues. V lost 3 bases to trimming and J lost 4 bases; unmatched junction nucleotides: 6. The CDR3: CASSGAGGSYGYTF. The DNA of the CDR3 is TGTGCCAGCAGCGGGGCAGGGGGGAGCTATGGCTACACCTTC.

This clonotype appeared many times. This chain links TRBV7-2 with TRBJ2-7; 12 nucleotides line up with TRBD2. Germline loops: CDR1 SGHTA, CDR2 FQGNSA. The J segment lost 3 bases and the V segment lost 3 bases, leaving 3 bases of the junction unmatched. There are 15 residues in the CDR3. CDR3 nucleotide sequence: TGTGCCAGCAGCTTCCGACTAGCGGGAGACTACGAGCAGTACTTC. Translation: CASSFRLAGDYEQYF.